This TCR beta chain is from a study of spatial heterogeneity in lung cancer. For the study at large: Samples were obtained from about 72 donors, all untreated early-stage non-small cell lung cancer patients. As counted in raw reads, each unique TCR and UMI combination appeared more than ten times on average. Study results and caveats: Ubiquitous expanded tumor TCRs appeared in blood more at resection than follow-up.

This clonotype has a handful of counts. Its antigen is currently unknown. Time point indicated: blood at routine non-recurrence follow-up after resection. Sequencing was performed on whole RNA extracted from tumor and nontumor lung tissue, or from frozen PBMC, and the material was left unsorted. The CDR3 spans 15 residues. The germline V gene has CDR1 SGHTA and CDR2 FQGNSA. Trimming took off 0 bases at V and 5 bases at J, with 13 bases between the two ends. TCRdb analysed the 5' RACE reads with MiXCR anew, one entry per CDR3 protein. The sample records tens of thousands of distinct CDR3 sequences, less than 9.5% being singletons.

J is TRBJ2-5 and V is TRBV7-2; maybe TRBD2 (6 bases). Specimen: PBMCs, collected at follow-up. The TCR was taken from a female donor with early-stage non-small cell lung cancer. CDR3 nucleotides: TGTGCCAGCAGCTTAGCCGGCGGGAACGGGGAGACCCAGTACTTC. It translates to CASSLAGGNGETQYF.